Shown below are 30 T cell receptor beta chains from a single sample sequenced in a study of sequential checkpoint blockade in melanoma. Indicated treatment: randomized to nivolumab then ipilimumab (arm A) or the reverse (arm B). Clones were sequenced by immunoSEQ multiplex PCR, and TCRdb holds only the in-frame ones, with some missing. The sample records around 2,500 clones, approximately 25% being singletons. The sequences come from tumor tissue (inferred from file names), collected from a patient given nivolumab and ipilimumab in sequence. Receptors were obtained from a human donor with melanoma.

This chain connects TRBV11-3 to TRBJ1-1; 8 bases align to TRBD1. Per the germline V gene, CDR1 is SGHNT and CDR2 is YENEEA. The junction had 5 bases not matched to a gene; V was cut back by 3 bases and J by 2 bases. The CDR3 totals 15 residues. The CDR3 nucleotides are TGTGCCAGCAGCTTCGACAGGGGCGGAAACACTGAAGCTTTCTTT. Its protein is CASSFDRGGNTEAFF.

Within the sample, this clone is medium-sized (0.01 to 0.1%). The limits of the CDR3 on the DNA are not certain, so only TCRdb's listed CDR3 is given. J is TRBJ2-5 and V is TRBV11-3. CDR1 and CDR2 from the germline V gene are SGHNT and YENEEA. The CDR3 is 14 residues long, counting both termini. This CDR3 is CASSSSGRPGTQYF.

The V gene is TRBV5-1, the J gene TRBJ2-2; 13 nucleotides match TRBD2. There are 17 residues in the CDR3. The germline gives CDR1 SGHRS, CDR2 YFSETQ. The trim removed 0 bases at V and 4 bases at J, leaving 3 bases unmatched. The CDR3 loop is CASSLGTSGGTTGELFF. CDR3 nucleotide sequence: TGCGCCAGCAGCTTGGGGACTAGCGGGGGCACCACCGGGGAGCTGTTTTTT.

The V call is TRBV15, the J call TRBJ2-3; D unclear. Germline V gene lookup returns CDR1 LNHNV and CDR2 YYDKDF (reference sequence). This CDR3 contains 15 residues. Deletions cut 5 bases from V and 1 base from J, with 13 bases between. The CDR3 DNA sequence: TGTGCCACCAGCGCGCCCCCACAGCGCACAGATACGCAGTATTTT. This codes for CATSAPPQRTDTQYF.

This clone was detected only a few times. The CDR3 end lies 1 residue beyond the end of the read and is filled in from the germline J gene. This rearrangement joins TRBV6-1 to TRBJ2-2, with D perhaps TRBD1 or TRBD2 (5 bases each). Trimming shortened V by 0 bases and J by 4 bases, and 12 bases separated the two germline ends. Per the germline V gene, CDR1 is MNHNS and CDR2 is SASEGT. There are 16 residues in the CDR3. The CDR3 is CASSEAGRRVTGELFF. CDR3 DNA (partial): TGTGCCAGCAGTGAAGCGGGACGACGGGTCACCGGGGAGCTGTTT.

The V call is TRBV2, the J call TRBJ2-3, with TRBD2 matching 7 bases. Looked up from germline, CDR1 is SNHLY and CDR2 is FYNNEI. Losses at the gene ends were 4 bases for V and 1 base for J; bases not matched to a gene: 5. This CDR3 is 15 amino acids long. The CDR3 here is CASSARSGGTDTQYF. CDR3 nucleotides: TGTGCCAGCAGTGCCCGGAGCGGGGGCACAGATACGCAGTATTTT.

The chain is built from TRBV6-8 and TRBJ1-1, with D uncertain. This CDR3 has 13 residues. CDR1 is MNHGY and CDR2 is SAAAGT in the germline V gene. Trimming shortened V by 5 bases and J by 1 base, and 8 bases separated the two germline ends. The CDR3 sequence: CASSPGGNTEAFF. The CDR3 DNA reads TGTGCCAGCAGTCCGGGTGGGAACACTGAAGCTTTCTTT.

CDR3 coding DNA: TGCGCCAGCAGTGATGAGCCAGGAGGCTTTAATTCACCCCTCCACTTT. Protein product: CASSDEPGGFNSPLHF. The gene calls are TRBV10-2 and TRBJ1-6; D is undetermined. This CDR3 contains 16 residues. Germline V lookup: CDR1 WSHSY, CDR2 SAAADI. Trimming removed 3 bases from V and 6 bases from J, with 15 bases in between.

The rearrangement links TRBV5-1 to TRBJ2-5; 12 bases are shared with TRBD2. This CDR3 has 16 residues. Losses at the gene ends were 4 bases for V and 2 bases for J; bases not matched to a gene: 6. Germline V gene sequence: CDR1 SGHRS, CDR2 YFSETQ. The CDR3 here is CASSPRTSGAQETQYF. CDR3 in DNA: TGCGCCAGCAGCCCGCGGACTAGCGGGGCGCAAGAGACCCAGTACTTC.

Only a few counts were recorded for this clone. This chain connects TRBV11-3 to TRBJ1-5; a possible D gene is TRBD1 (6 bases). Between the trimmed V and J ends, which lost 5 bases and 0 bases, there was a span of 17 bases. The CDR3 loop spans 17 amino acids. The germline V gene encodes CDR1 SGHNT and CDR2 YENEEA. CDR3 sequence reads: CASSRRDTVSSNQPQHF. CDR3 nucleotides: TGTGCCAGCAGCCGTAGGGACACCGTTTCTAGCAATCAGCCCCAGCATTTT.

The table lists this clone with a few counts. The gene calls are TRBV7-5 and TRBJ2-3; the DNA was not compared with TRBD1, the D call given in the table. TRBV7-5 is designated a pseudogene. This CDR3 region has 15 residues. The CDR3 is CASSLVGQSTDTQYF. The DNA of the CDR3 is TGTGCCAGCAGCTTAGTCGGACAGAGCACAGATACGCAGTATTTT.

The CDR3 loop is CSVGRLGPRNTEAFF. DNA of the CDR3: TGCAGCGTTGGTCGGTTGGGCCCTCGGAACACTGAAGCTTTCTTT. V usage is TRBV29-1 and J usage is TRBJ1-1; D gene unclear. Germline CDR1 and CDR2: SQVTM and ANQGSEA. The CDR3 length is 15 residues. Trimming took off 4 bases at V and 1 base at J, with 16 bases between the two ends.

V gene TRBV11-3 combines with J gene TRBJ2-1, with D perhaps being TRBD1 or TRBD2 (6 bases each). Trimming stripped 4 bases from V and 6 bases from J, with 16 bases between. The germline V gene has CDR1 SGHNT and CDR2 YENEEA. This CDR3 contains 15 residues. The CDR3 nucleotides read TGTGCCAGCAGCTACGAGAGGGGGGCGGGCAATGAGCAGTTCTTC. Translated: CASSYERGAGNEQFF.

This clone turned up a few times. The rearrangement uses TRBV5-1 and TRBJ1-1, with 7 positions matching TRBD1. From germline, CDR1 is SGHRS and CDR2 YFSETQ. The CDR3 spans 14 residues. V was pared by 4 bases and J by 0 bases, with 3 bases of the junction left unmatched. The CDR3 coding sequence is TGCGCCAGCAGCGGGGGGACAGTGAACACTGAAGCTTTCTTT. Residues: CASSGGTVNTEAFF.

The rearrangement uses TRBV10-2 and TRBJ1-5; D ambiguous. Germline CDR1 WSHSY, CDR2 SAAADI. V was cut by 5 bases and J by 0 bases, with 14 bases left in between. This CDR3 contains 16 residues. CDR3 sequence (DNA): TGCGCCAGCAGTTACGGACTCCCTTATAGCAATCAGCCCCAGCATTTT. Protein: CASSYGLPYSNQPQHF.

The gene calls are TRBV5-1 and TRBJ2-5; no clear D. Trimming stripped 4 bases from V and 5 bases from J, with 15 bases between. This CDR3 is 14 amino acids long. In germline, CDR1 is SGHRS, CDR2 YFSETQ. The CDR3 reads CASSQMDRRETQYF. The CDR3 DNA reads as TGCGCCAGCAGCCAGATGGATAGGCGGGAGACCCAGTACTTC.

The chain employs TRBV5-1 and TRBJ1-4, with D perhaps matching TRBD1 (6 bases). This CDR3 region has 15 residues. V was shortened by 0 bases and J by 8 bases, with 14 bases between the two germline ends. Germline assignment: CDR1 SGHRS and CDR2 YFSETQ. CDR3 coding DNA: TGCGCCAGCAGCTTGGCAGTTCAGGGGCAGGAAAAACTGTTTTTT. Its protein is CASSLAVQGQEKLFF.

This clone was observed once. This chain joins TRBV19 and TRBJ2-1; perhaps TRBD2 as D (7 bases). V was pared by 4 bases and J by 3 bases, with 16 bases between. The CDR3 covers 16 residues. The germline CDR1 and CDR2 sequences are LNHDA and SQIVND (reference sequence). DNA for the CDR3: TGTGCCAGTAGTAGGCTCGGGCGGGGGCTCTACAATGAGCAGTTCTTC. It specifies CASSRLGRGLYNEQFF.

This clone came up many times. The CDR3 protein is CASSLRGQGDGYTF. CDR3 nucleotide sequence: TGTGCCAGCAGCTTAAGGGGACAGGGCGATGGCTACACCTTC. The J gene is TRBJ1-2, the V gene TRBV11-3; 9 nucleotides line up with TRBD1. Trimming removed 2 bases from V and 6 bases from J; junction bases left unmatched: 4. The CDR3 spans 14 residues. In germline, CDR1 is SGHNT, CDR2 YENEEA.

CDR3 coding DNA: TGTGCCAGCAGCCCAATGGGGGATGGCTCACCCCTCCACTTT. It encodes CASSPMGDGSPLHF. The chain couples TRBV11-3 to TRBJ1-6; tentative D call: TRBD1 (5 bases). CDR1 and CDR2 from the germline V gene are SGHNT and YENEEA. Trimming removed 5 bases at V and 10 bases at J, with 15 bases between. This CDR3 region has 14 residues.

This clone was seen more than once but under ten times. The V call is TRBV19, the J call TRBJ2-3; no clear D gene. The CDR3 is 14 residues long. Trimming took off 6 bases at V and 1 base at J, with 11 bases between the two ends. The germline gives CDR1 LNHDA, CDR2 SQIVND (reference sequence). This CDR3 is CASSVVSGTDTQYF. The DNA of the CDR3 is TGTGCCAGTAGCGTTGTATCAGGCACAGATACGCAGTATTTT.

V gene TRBV12-5 combines with J gene TRBJ1-6; possibly TRBD1 for D (6 bases). The CDR3 is 14 amino acids. Germline CDR1 reads LGHNT; CDR2 reads FRNRAP. CDR3 bases: TGTGTCGGCGGGGGGGGCTTGGGTAATTCACCCCTCCACTTT. It is translated as CVGGGGLGNSPLHF.

This clone was counted between two and nine times. This chain links TRBV25-1 with TRBJ1-4; D possibly corresponds to TRBD1 (6 bases). The CDR3 runs to 15 residues. Looked up from germline, CDR1 is MGHDK and CDR2 is SYGVNS. Trimming removed 2 bases from V and 6 bases from J, with 13 bases in between. CDR3 residues: CASSEHAGEDEKLFF. The CDR3 region has the DNA TGTGCCAGCAGTGAACACGCAGGGGAGGATGAAAAACTGTTTTTT.

This clone appeared a few times. This rearrangement joins TRBV19 to TRBJ1-1; TRBD1 matches at 8 bases. The trim removed 8 bases at V and 5 bases at J, leaving 10 bases unmatched. Germline values: CDR1 LNHDA, CDR2 SQIVND (reference sequence). The CDR3 consists of 14 residues. The CDR3 DNA sequence: TGTGCCAGTCGAGGTCCAGGGGGCGCAACTGAAGCTTTCTTT. It specifies CASRGPGGATEAFF.

This clone was counted a single time. This chain connects TRBV29-1 to TRBJ2-1; D unresolved. Trimming shortened V by 5 bases and J by 0 bases, and 8 bases separated the two germline ends. Germline lookup yields CDR1 SQVTM and CDR2 ANQGSEA. The length of the CDR3 is 13 residues. The CDR3 here is CSVYPSSYNEQFF. The CDR3 DNA follows: TGCAGCGTTTACCCGAGCTCCTACAATGAGCAGTTCTTC.

This clone was counted a few times. The rearrangement links TRBV1 to TRBJ2-7. TRBV1 is a listed pseudogene. The length of the CDR3 is 14 residues. DNA of the CDR3: TGCGCCAGCAGCCAAGCCTGGGGGGCGTCGGAGCAGTACTTC. It specifies CASSQAWGASEQYF.

V usage is TRBV5-1 and J usage is TRBJ1-6; D call uncertain. V lost 4 bases and J 8 bases, leaving 13 bases between the germline ends. CDR3 length: 14 residues. Germline CDR1 and CDR2: SGHRS and YFSETQ. CDR3 protein: CASSRTEMYSPLHF. CDR3 coding DNA: TGCGCCAGCAGCAGGACCGAGATGTATTCACCCCTCCACTTT.

The chain has TRBV11-3 and TRBJ2-7; D is tentatively TRBD1 or TRBD2 (5 bases each). The CDR3 spans 15 residues. Trimming stripped 6 bases from V and 1 base from J, with 16 bases between. Germline V gene lookup returns CDR1 SGHNT and CDR2 YENEEA. In DNA, the CDR3 is TGTGCCAGCAGACGAACCGGGGCATTTTCCTACGAGCAGTACTTC. This gives the protein CASRRTGAFSYEQYF.

The V gene is TRBV5-1, the J gene TRBJ1-1, with 11 bases that match TRBD1. Germline V gives CDR1 SGHRS, CDR2 YFSETQ. This CDR3 is built from 15 residues. The trim removed 4 bases at V and 5 bases at J, leaving 7 bases unmatched. The CDR3, as DNA: TGCGCCAGCAGCCAGAGGGACAGGGGGAGAACTGAAGCTTTCTTT. As protein: CASSQRDRGRTEAFF.

This chain joins TRBV29-1 and TRBJ1-2, with 8 bases matching TRBD1. This CDR3 contains 14 residues. Per the germline V gene, CDR1 is SQVTM and CDR2 is ANQGSEA. The V gene end was trimmed by 4 bases and the J gene end by 3 bases; junction bases not matched to a gene: 7. CDR3 protein: CSVVPPDRDYGYTF. Here the CDR3 DNA reads TGCAGCGTTGTCCCCCCGGACAGGGACTATGGCTACACCTTC.